The clone carrying this T cell receptor (beta chain) was observed a few times. The entry originates in a study of blood T cell repertoires in COVID-19. At the level of the study: The study drew acute and convalescent COVID-19 samples from the United States, Italy and Spain. Sources were T cells, B-cell-depleted T cells, or PBMCs; the material itself was cDNA or gDNA.

In the source study's methods: The authors estimated nucleated cell counts from reference gene primer amplification. Libraries were prepared by immunoSEQ multiplex PCR; TCRdb keeps only in-frame clonotypes and omits some of them. Clone size and the V and J calls come from that table; the DNA yielded D and trimming. The sample has some 260,000 clones; roughly 90% are singletons. The CDR3 is 14 residues long. Germline assignment: CDR1 WNHNN and CDR2 SYGVQD (reference sequence). V lost 6 bases, J lost 4 bases, and 4 bases stayed unmatched. This chain links TRBV10-1 with TRBJ1-2, with 11 bases identical to TRBD1. This TCR was recovered from a human donor in a cohort sampled during active COVID-19. The sequenced sample was peripheral blood. CDR3 in amino acids: CASSDGTGGYGYTF. The DNA for the CDR3 is TGCGCCAGCAGCGACGGGACAGGGGGCTATGGCTACACCTTC.